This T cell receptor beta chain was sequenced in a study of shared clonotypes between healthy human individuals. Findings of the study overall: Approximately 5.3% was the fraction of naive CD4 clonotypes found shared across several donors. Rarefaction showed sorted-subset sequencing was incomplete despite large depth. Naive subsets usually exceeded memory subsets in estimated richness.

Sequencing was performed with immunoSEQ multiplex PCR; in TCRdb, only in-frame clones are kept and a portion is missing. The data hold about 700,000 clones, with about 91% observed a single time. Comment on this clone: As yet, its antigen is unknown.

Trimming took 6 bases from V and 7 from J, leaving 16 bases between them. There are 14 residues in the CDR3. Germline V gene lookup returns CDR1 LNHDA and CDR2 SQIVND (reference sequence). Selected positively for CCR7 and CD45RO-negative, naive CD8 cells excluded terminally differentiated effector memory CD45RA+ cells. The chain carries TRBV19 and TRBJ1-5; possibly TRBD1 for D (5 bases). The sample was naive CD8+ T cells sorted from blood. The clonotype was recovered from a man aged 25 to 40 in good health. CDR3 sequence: CASSIGGEYQPQHF. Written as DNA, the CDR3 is TGTGCCAGTAGCATCGGGGGGGAGTACCAGCCCCAGCATTTT.